The 26 T cell receptor beta chains below come from one sample, sequenced in a study of technical replicates of blood from several donors. Assay used: immunoSEQ multiplex PCR; TCRdb lists only in-frame clones, some missing. Of some 84,000 clones listed, more than 85% are singletons. The sample comprised T cells isolated from PBMCs. The receptors come from a human donor in good health.

The sample holds a few counts of this clone. This rearrangement joins TRBV28 to TRBJ2-7; unclear D gene. V dropped 7 bases and J dropped 4 bases, with 5 bases sitting between them. CDR1 is MDHEN, CDR2 SYDVKM, per germline. The CDR3 sequence is 10 residues long. The CDR3 DNA is TGTGCCAGCACCCGGTACGAGCAGTACTTC. It codes for CASTRYEQYF.

With regard to this clone: Other DNA sequences in the same sample also yield this CDR3. The chain combines TRBV27 with TRBJ2-7; D not certain. Trimming shortened V by 3 bases and J by 4 bases, and 10 bases separated the two germline ends. The CDR3 contains 13 residues. Per germline, CDR1 MNHEY and CDR2 SMNVEV (reference sequence). CDR3 region: CASSLGRSYEQYF. In nucleotides, the CDR3 is TGTGCCAGCAGTTTGGGCAGAAGTTACGAGCAGTACTTC.

The chain uses TRBV18 and TRBJ1-3; D not certain. The CDR3 loop spans 15 amino acids. The V end was cut by 1 base, the J end by 0 bases, with 7 bases between. CDR1 is KGHSH, CDR2 LQKENI, per germline. CDR3 sequence reads: CASSPLTASGNTIYF. As DNA, the CDR3 is TGTGCCAGCTCACCACTAACAGCCTCTGGAAACACCATATATTTT.

The chain is built from TRBV2 and TRBJ2-7; D is perhaps TRBD1 (6 bases). Germline V gene sequence: CDR1 SNHLY, CDR2 FYNNEI. Trimming took off 0 bases at V and 0 bases at J, with 9 bases between the two ends. CDR3 length: 15 residues. CDR3 sequence (DNA): TGTGCCAGCAGTGAAGCGGGACATAGCTCCTACGAGCAGTACTTC. Translating gives CASSEAGHSSYEQYF.

The chain carries TRBV2 and TRBJ1-4, with D possibly matching TRBD1 (6 bases). There are 15 residues in the CDR3. Germline V gene lookup returns CDR1 SNHLY and CDR2 FYNNEI. V was shortened by 6 bases and J by 4 bases, with 15 bases between the two germline ends. CDR3 residues: CASRGVDSYNEKLFF. In nucleotides, the CDR3 is TGTGCCAGCAGAGGCGTGGACAGCTATAATGAAAAACTGTTTTTT.

The chain links TRBV28 to TRBJ2-1; D not resolved. With 5 bases removed from V and 4 bases from J, the gap between germline ends came to 9 bases. The CDR3 length is 13 residues. Per germline, CDR1 MDHEN and CDR2 SYDVKM. The CDR3 DNA reads TGTGCCAGCAGTCTGGCGGATTACAATGAGCAGTTCTTC. It is translated as CASSLADYNEQFF. Full variable domain (missing parts from reference TRBV28 and TRBJ2-1): DVKVTQSSRYLVKRTGEKVFLECVQDMDHENMFWYRQDPGLGLRLIYFSYDVKMKEKGDIPEGYSVSREKKERFSLILESASTNQTSMYLCASSLADYNEQFFGPGTRLTVL.

V is TRBV28 and J is TRBJ1-2, with a tentative D call TRBD1 (6 bases). V was clipped by 5 bases and J by 2 bases, with 9 bases between them. The CDR3 covers 13 residues. Germline V gene sequence: CDR1 MDHEN, CDR2 SYDVKM. CDR3 region: CASSPDRNYGYTF. The DNA of the CDR3 is TGTGCCAGCAGTCCCGACAGGAACTATGGCTACACCTTC.

The chain uses TRBV6-1 and TRBJ2-7; TRBD1 aligns across 7 bases. Per germline, CDR1 MNHNS and CDR2 SASEGT. The V and J ends lost 4 bases and 3 bases, in that order; junction bases with no gene match: 15. The CDR3 consists of 17 residues. CDR3 nucleotides: TGTGCCAGCAGTGGTACCACCCCGGGACAGCCCTTCTACGAGCAGTACTTC. This codes for CASSGTTPGQPFYEQYF.

V and J are TRBV7-9 and TRBJ1-1, with D possibly being TRBD1 (5 bases). Germline-derived CDR1 and CDR2 are SEHNR and FQNEAQ (reference sequence). Trimming left V 7 bases short and J 7 bases short, with 22 bases between. CDR3 length: 15 residues. CDR3 nucleotide sequence: TGTGCCAGCATATCCTATCTTGGGGGGGATAATGAAGCTTTCTTT. It yields the protein CASISYLGGDNEAFF.

This CDR3 reads CASSFRDRGDYGYTF. The CDR3, as DNA: TGTGCCAGCAGCTTTCGGGACAGGGGGGACTATGGCTACACCTTC. The V and J genes are TRBV7-8 and TRBJ1-2; 11 bases are a match to TRBD1. Germline V lookup: CDR1 SGHVS, CDR2 FQNEAQ. The CDR3 length is 15 residues. V lost 3 bases, J lost 3 bases, and 3 bases stayed unmatched.

The genes are TRBV7-3 and TRBJ2-7; D is possibly TRBD2 (6 bases). The germline gives CDR1 SGHTA, CDR2 FQGTGA. V was pared by 4 bases and J by 6 bases, with 13 bases between. CDR3 length equals 13 residues. The CDR3, as DNA: TGTGCCAGCAGCTCACCCGGGGGAGCCGAGCAGTACTTC. This sequence encodes CASSSPGGAEQYF.

V and J are TRBV11-3 and TRBJ2-1; D possibly corresponds to TRBD1 (6 bases). The CDR3 runs 15 residues. The V gene's germline CDR1 is SGHNT and CDR2 YENEEA. With 6 bases removed from V and 4 bases from J, the gap between germline ends came to 16 bases. The CDR3 DNA sequence: TGTGCCAGCAGGTCCGACAGGTCCATTTACAATGAGCAGTTCTTC. Amino acids: CASRSDRSIYNEQFF.

V is TRBV6-1 and J is TRBJ2-1, with 9 bases aligning to TRBD2. The ends lost 1 base at V and 4 bases at J; junction bases unmatched: 11. The CDR3 runs to 18 residues. Germline V CDR1 and CDR2: MNHNS, SASEGT. The CDR3 bases are TGTGCCAGCAGTGAAGGGGATAGCGGGAGCCTAGGGTACAATGAGCAGTTCTTC. The encoded protein is CASSEGDSGSLGYNEQFF.

The genes are TRBV12-2 and TRBJ2-7; TRBD2 reflects the table's D call only, with no check against the DNA. TRBV12-2 is a recognized pseudogene. CDR3 length equals 15 residues. The chain's CDR3 is CASRPTGGELYEQYF. The CDR3 nucleotides are TGTGCAAGTCGCCCCACGGGGGGGGAGCTCTACGAGCAGTACTTC.

The chain uses TRBV29-1 and TRBJ1-2; 8 bases are shared with TRBD1. V lost 2 bases to trimming and J lost 1 base; unmatched junction nucleotides: 12. The germline V gene has CDR1 SQVTM and CDR2 ANQGSEA. The CDR3 has 17 amino acids. CDR3 sequence reads: CSVEPFGQGAVNYGYTF. CDR3 DNA sequence: TGCAGCGTTGAACCCTTTGGACAGGGCGCTGTTAACTATGGCTACACCTTC.

The gene calls are TRBV4-3 and TRBJ2-7; 7 bases align to TRBD1. Germline CDR1 and CDR2: LGHNA and YSLEER. This CDR3 comprises 17 residues. With 0 bases clipped from V and 0 bases from J, the junction kept 8 bases outside the gene matches. In DNA, the CDR3 is TGCGCCAGCAGCCAAGATCTGGGACAGTTCTACTCCTACGAGCAGTACTTC. It codes for CASSQDLGQFYSYEQYF.

The gene calls are TRBV14 and TRBJ2-1; 12 nucleotides align to TRBD2. CDR3 length: 16 amino acids. Looked up from germline, CDR1 is SGHDN and CDR2 is FVKESK. Germline trimming cut 4 bases from V and 9 bases from J; bases unmatched to any gene: 10. CDR3 loop: CASSPRQVLAGGEQFF. Here the CDR3 DNA reads TGTGCCAGCAGCCCAAGACAAGTACTAGCGGGAGGTGAGCAGTTCTTC. Looking up the rest from reference TRBV14 and TRBJ2-1 gives the full variable domain: EAGVTQFPSHSVIEKGQTVTLRCDPISGHDNLYWYRRVMGKEIKFLLHFVKESKQDESGMPNNRFLAERTGGTYSTLKVQPAELEDSGVYFCASSPRQVLAGGEQFFGPGTRLTVL.

J is TRBJ2-3 and V is TRBV4-2, with TRBD2 matching 8 bases. The germline V gene encodes CDR1 LGHNA and CDR2 YNFKEQ. V trimming: 1 base; J trimming: 2 bases; junction bases outside the gene matches: 5. CDR3 length: 16 residues. The CDR3 DNA is TGTGCCAGCAGCCAAGTAGCGGGAACAAACACAGATACGCAGTATTTT. This sequence encodes CASSQVAGTNTDTQYF.

The V gene is TRBV6-1, the J gene TRBJ2-3; 8 bases match TRBD1. Germline V lookup: CDR1 MNHNS, CDR2 SASEGT. The CDR3 is made up of 16 amino acids. V lost 2 bases to trimming and J lost 2 bases; unmatched junction nucleotides: 6. CDR3 protein: CASSESEDRATDTQYF. CDR3 DNA: TGTGCCAGCAGTGAATCAGAGGACAGGGCCACAGATACGCAGTATTTT.

This chain uses TRBV6-6 with TRBJ2-7, with D perhaps matching TRBD1 (5 bases). Germline V lookup: CDR1 MNHNY, CDR2 SVGAGI (reference sequence). The V end was cut by 6 bases, the J end by 4 bases, with 13 bases between. The CDR3 contains 13 residues. The CDR3 DNA sequence: TGTGCCAGCAGACTCCGACAGAAATACGAGCAGTACTTC. Protein product: CASRLRQKYEQYF.

As to this clone: This sample includes further DNA sequences coding for the same CDR3. This rearrangement joins TRBV18 to TRBJ2-7, with D perhaps matching TRBD1 (6 bases). The CDR3 has 14 amino acids. Germline V gives CDR1 KGHSH, CDR2 LQKENI. V shed 3 bases and J shed 0 bases, with 9 bases lying between them. CDR3 DNA: TGTGCCAGCTCACCGGACAGAAGCTCCTACGAGCAGTACTTC. Translation gives CASSPDRSSYEQYF.

The chain couples TRBV5-1 to TRBJ2-7, with TRBD2 matching over 11 bases. Per germline, CDR1 SGHRS and CDR2 YFSETQ. Unmatched junction bases numbered 5, after V lost 2 bases and J lost 7 bases. This CDR3 is 14 amino acids long. CDR3 sequence: CASSFVAGGPEQYF. The CDR3 bases are TGCGCCAGCAGCTTTGTAGCGGGAGGGCCGGAGCAGTACTTC. The variable domain in full, with the rest retrieved from reference TRBV5-1 and TRBJ2-7, is KAGVTQTPRYLIKTRGQQVTLSCSPISGHRSVSWYQQTPGQGLQFLFEYFSETQRNKGNFPGRFSGRQFSNSRSEMNVSTLELGDSALYLCASSFVAGGPEQYFGPGTRLTVT.

V usage is TRBV7-8 and J usage is TRBJ2-7, with D possibly TRBD1 on 5 matching bases. The CDR3 is made up of 13 amino acids. CDR1 is SGHVS, CDR2 FQNEAQ, per germline. V shed 1 base and J shed 9 bases, with 13 bases lying between them. CDR3 sequence reads: CASSLVESRAQYF. Written as DNA, the CDR3 is TGTGCCAGCAGCTTAGTAGAGAGCAGGGCGCAGTACTTC.

V is TRBV19 and J is TRBJ2-1, with 9 bases that match TRBD2. CDR1 is LNHDA, CDR2 SQIVND, per germline (reference sequence). This CDR3 region has 15 residues. With V trimmed by 3 bases and J by 6 bases, 6 bases remained unmatched. CDR3 DNA sequence: TGTGCCAGTAGTATCTTAGCGGGAGCGAGCAATGAGCAGTTCTTC. Translating it yields CASSILAGASNEQFF.

This clone showed up just a few times. The chain combines TRBV14 with TRBJ1-1; 9 nucleotides match TRBD1. The CDR3 is 14 amino acids. V dropped 5 bases and J dropped 6; count of bases not matched to a gene: 7. Germline CDR1 SGHDN, CDR2 FVKESK. DNA for the CDR3: TGTGCCAGCAGCGTCTACAGGGGGCGGGCTGAAGCTTTCTTT. Encoded protein: CASSVYRGRAEAFF.

This chain joins TRBV5-6 and TRBJ1-4; D is ambiguous. Germline V CDR1 and CDR2: SGHDT, YYEEEE. The V end was cut by 1 base, the J end by 7 bases, with 8 bases between. The CDR3 length is 13 residues. In nucleotides, the CDR3 is TGTGCCAGCAGCTTGACCCAAGCTGAAAAACTGTTTTTT. This encodes CASSLTQAEKLFF.